The 13 T cell receptor beta chains given below trace back to one sample, sequenced in a study of T cells in Graves' hyperthyroidism and ophthalmopathy. Amplified TCR beta CDR3 regions came from RNA transcripts. First-round RT-PCR targeting the TCR CDR3 was performed with the HTBI primer set. TCRdb called the multiplex PCR reads again in MiXCR, with one record for every CDR3 protein. The profile shows roughly 150,000 distinct CDR3 sequences, 9.4% of them singletons. The sequenced material came from blood. The origin of the receptors is a woman aged 18-35 years with Graves' hyperthyroidism that later progressed to Graves' ophthalmopathy.

This clonotype was seen repeatedly, ten times or more. This rearrangement joins TRBV19 to TRBJ2-2; unclear D gene. The CDR3 spans 14 residues. Germline V gives CDR1 LNHDA, CDR2 SQIVND (reference sequence). The germline V and J ends were trimmed by 3 bases and 7 bases, with 12 bases remaining between them. This chain's CDR3 is CASSIDPPSGELFF. Written as DNA, the CDR3 is TGTGCCAGTAGTATCGATCCTCCCAGCGGGGAGCTGTTTTTT.

A few counts support this clonotype. This rearrangement joins TRBV10-2 to TRBJ1-6, with no clear D. The V end was cut by 3 bases, the J end by 7 bases, with 7 bases between. The CDR3 runs to 13 residues. In germline, CDR1 is WSHSY, CDR2 SAAADI. CDR3 region: CASSDSGNSPLHF. CDR3 in DNA: TGCGCCAGCAGTGATAGCGGAAATTCACCCCTCCACTTT.

The chain joins TRBV10-3 to TRBJ2-3; 7 bases agree with TRBD1. CDR3 size: 13 residues. The germline gives CDR1 ENHRY, CDR2 SYGVKD. The V gene end was trimmed by 11 bases and the J gene end by 3 bases; junction bases not matched to a gene: 8. The DNA for the CDR3 is TGTGCCGTACGGGACAGTCCAACAGATACGCAGTATTTT. Encoded protein: CAVRDSPTDTQYF.

This clonotype has ten or more counts. The rearrangement uses TRBV30 and TRBJ2-2; a possible D gene is TRBD1 (6 bases). The V end was cut by 0 bases, the J end by 3 bases, with 11 bases between. The germline V gene has CDR1 GTSNPN and CDR2 SVGIG (reference sequence). The CDR3 is 15 amino acids. Here the CDR3 DNA reads TGTGCCTGGAGTGTACAGGACAGAGACACCGGGGAGCTGTTTTTT. Its protein is CAWSVQDRDTGELFF.

This clonotype was detected ten times or more. The rearrangement uses TRBV12-3 or TRBV12-4 and TRBJ2-1; TRBD1 is a possible D gene (6 bases). The CDR3 loop spans 16 amino acids. V gave up 4 bases and J gave up 5 bases, with 18 bases separating them. The CDR3 here is CASSYRQDYFHNEQFF. CDR3 coding DNA: TGTGCCAGCAGTTACCGACAGGATTATTTCCACAATGAGCAGTTCTTC.

The chain combines TRBV20-1 with TRBJ1-3, with D possibly matching TRBD1 (5 bases). The CDR3 has 17 amino acids. The V end lost 0 bases, the J end lost 2 bases, and 17 bases lay between the germline ends. Looked up from germline, CDR1 is DFQATT and CDR2 is SNEGSKA (reference sequence). DNA for the CDR3: TGCAGTGCTAGAGATCTTTTAACGGGGACGACTGGAAACACCATATATTTT. Translation gives CSARDLLTGTTGNTIYF.

This clonotype showed up many times. This chain connects TRBV27 to TRBJ1-5, with no clear D. The germline V gene encodes CDR1 MNHEY and CDR2 SMNVEV (reference sequence). V lost 1 base and J 0 bases, leaving 7 bases between the germline ends. This CDR3 comprises 15 residues. CDR3 nucleotide sequence: TGTGCCAGCAGTTTATTCGGACCTAGCAATCAGCCCCAGCATTTT. As protein: CASSLFGPSNQPQHF.

This clonotype was recorded at least ten times. This rearrangement joins TRBV25-1 to TRBJ1-6, with TRBD1 as a possible D gene (6 bases). This CDR3 contains 13 residues. Deletions cut 3 bases from V and 8 bases from J, with 8 bases between. Germline V gene lookup returns CDR1 MGHDK and CDR2 SYGVNS. The DNA of the CDR3 is TGTGCCAGCAGTGAGACAGGACATTCACCCCTCCACTTT. Its translation: CASSETGHSPLHF.

Ten or more counts support this clonotype. The CDR3 DNA is TGTGCCAGCAGTCCCGGTTCTCTTTACTATGGCTACACCTTC. It encodes CASSPGSLYYGYTF. The chain combines TRBV12-3 or TRBV12-4 with TRBJ1-2; unclear D gene. Trimming shortened V by 5 bases and J by 3 bases, and 13 bases separated the two germline ends. This CDR3 is 14 amino acids long.

This clonotype was seen many times. This chain links TRBV10-3 with TRBJ1-4; possibly TRBD1 for D (6 bases). The CDR3 runs 13 residues. Trimming left V 7 bases short and J 3 bases short, with 9 bases between. CDR1 and CDR2 from the germline V gene are ENHRY and SYGVKD. The CDR3 sequence: CAIKPGANEKLFF. The CDR3 DNA reads as TGTGCCATCAAACCAGGGGCTAATGAAAAACTGTTTTTT.

This clonotype showed up many times. The chain combines TRBV29-1 with TRBJ1-1, with a possible D match to TRBD1 (6 bases). Germline values: CDR1 SQVTM, CDR2 ANQGSEA. The CDR3 has 12 amino acids. V was cut by 5 bases and J by 11 bases, with 18 bases left in between. CDR3 nucleotides: TGCAGCGTTATCTCGGGAGGGACAATGGCTTTCTTT. It yields the protein CSVISGGTMAFF. The variable domain in full, with the rest retrieved from reference TRBV29-1 and TRBJ1-1, is SAVISQKPSRDICQRGTSLTIQCQVDSQVTMMFWYRQQPGQSLTLIATANQGSEATYESGFVIDKFPISRPNLTFSTLTVSNMSPEDSSIYLCSVISGGTMAFFGQGTRLTVV.

This clonotype was observed at least ten times. The chain couples TRBV4-1 to TRBJ1-1; 7 nucleotides agree with TRBD1. The CDR3 sequence is 17 residues long. V trimming: 3 bases; J trimming: 4 bases; junction bases outside the gene matches: 14. CDR1 MGHRA and CDR2 YSYEKL come from the germline V gene. CDR3 nucleotides: TGCGCCAGCAGCCACACGGGGGGAGGGGGCGTCGGCACTGAAGCTTTCTTT. Amino acids: CASSHTGGGGVGTEAFF.

This clonotype has a single count. A much larger clone differs from this one at a single base, so this may be a read error. The V and J genes are TRBV7-3 and TRBJ2-7; D is ambiguous. Germline V gene sequence: CDR1 SGHTA, CDR2 FQGTGA. The CDR3 runs 13 residues. CDR3 in amino acids: CAISLNTDGEQYF. DNA for the CDR3: TGTGCCATCAGCTTAAATACGGACGGCGAGCAGTACTTC.